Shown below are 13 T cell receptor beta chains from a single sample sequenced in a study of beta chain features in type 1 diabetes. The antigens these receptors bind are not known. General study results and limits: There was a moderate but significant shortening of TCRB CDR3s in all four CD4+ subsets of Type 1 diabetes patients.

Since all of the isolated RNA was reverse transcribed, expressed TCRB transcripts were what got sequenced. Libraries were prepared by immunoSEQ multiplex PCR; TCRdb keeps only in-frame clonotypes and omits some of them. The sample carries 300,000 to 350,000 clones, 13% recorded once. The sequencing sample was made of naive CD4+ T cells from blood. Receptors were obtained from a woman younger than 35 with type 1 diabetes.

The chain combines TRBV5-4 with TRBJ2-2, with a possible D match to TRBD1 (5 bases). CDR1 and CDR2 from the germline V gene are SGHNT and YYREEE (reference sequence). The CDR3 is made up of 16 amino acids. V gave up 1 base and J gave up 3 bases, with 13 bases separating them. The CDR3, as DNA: TGTGCCAGCAGCTTGTTGGCCTTAGGGGACACCGGGGAGCTGTTTTTT. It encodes CASSLLALGDTGELFF. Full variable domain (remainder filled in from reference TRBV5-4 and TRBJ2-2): ETGVTQSPTHLIKTRGQQVTLRCSSQSGHNTVSWYQQALGQGPQFIFQYYREEENGRGNFPPRFSGLQFPNYSSELNVNALELDDSALYLCASSLLALGDTGELFFGEGSRLTVL.

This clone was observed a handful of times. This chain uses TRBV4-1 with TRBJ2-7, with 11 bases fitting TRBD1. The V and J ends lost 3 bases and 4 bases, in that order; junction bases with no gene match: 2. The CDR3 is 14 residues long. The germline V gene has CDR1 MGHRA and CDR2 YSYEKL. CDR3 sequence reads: CASSQDRGLYEQYF. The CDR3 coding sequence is TGCGCCAGCAGCCAGGACAGGGGGCTTTACGAGCAGTACTTC.

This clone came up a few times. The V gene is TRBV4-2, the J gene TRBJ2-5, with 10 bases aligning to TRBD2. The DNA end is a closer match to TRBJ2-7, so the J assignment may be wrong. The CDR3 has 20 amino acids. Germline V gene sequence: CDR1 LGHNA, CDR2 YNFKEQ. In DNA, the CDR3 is TGTGCCAGCAGCCAAGTCGGGAGCGGGAGGGCCGACGTTTCTTCTTACGAGCAGTACTTC. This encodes CASSQVGSGRADVSSYEQYF.

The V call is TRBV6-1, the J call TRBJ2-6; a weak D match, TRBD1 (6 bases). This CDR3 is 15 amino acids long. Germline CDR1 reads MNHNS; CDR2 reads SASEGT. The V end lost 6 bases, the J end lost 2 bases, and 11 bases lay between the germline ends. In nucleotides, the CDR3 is TGTGCCAGCAGCCTTGGACAGCCTGGGGCCAACGTCCTGACTTTC. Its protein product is CASSLGQPGANVLTF.

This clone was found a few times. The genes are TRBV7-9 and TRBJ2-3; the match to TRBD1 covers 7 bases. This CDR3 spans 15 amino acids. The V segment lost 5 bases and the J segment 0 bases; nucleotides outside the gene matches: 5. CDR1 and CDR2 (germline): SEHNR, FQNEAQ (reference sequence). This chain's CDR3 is CASSPTGDSTDTQYF. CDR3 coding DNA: TGTGCCAGCAGCCCCACAGGGGACAGCACAGATACGCAGTATTTT.

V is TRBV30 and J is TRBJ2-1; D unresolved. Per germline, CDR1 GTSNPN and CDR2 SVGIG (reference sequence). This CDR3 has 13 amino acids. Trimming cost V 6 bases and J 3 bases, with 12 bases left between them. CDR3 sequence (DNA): TGTGCCTGTTCGTGGCTAGGCTACAATGAGCAGTTCTTC. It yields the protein CACSWLGYNEQFF. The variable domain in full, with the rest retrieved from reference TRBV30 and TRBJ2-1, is SQTIHQWPATLVQPVGSPLSLECTVEGTSNPNLYWYRQAAGRGLQLLFYSVGIGQISSEVPQNLSASRPQDRQFILSSKKLLLSDSGFYLCACSWLGYNEQFFGPGTRLTVL.

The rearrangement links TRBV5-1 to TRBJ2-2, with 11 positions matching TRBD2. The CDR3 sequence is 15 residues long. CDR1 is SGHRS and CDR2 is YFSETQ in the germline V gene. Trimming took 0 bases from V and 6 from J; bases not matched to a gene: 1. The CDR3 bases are TGCGCCAGCAGCTTGGCTAGCGGGAGGCCCGGGGAGCTGTTTTTT. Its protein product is CASSLASGRPGELFF.

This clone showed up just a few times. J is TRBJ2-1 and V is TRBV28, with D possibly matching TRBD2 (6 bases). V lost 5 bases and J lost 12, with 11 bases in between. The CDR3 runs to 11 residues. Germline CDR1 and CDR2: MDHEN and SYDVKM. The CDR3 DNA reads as TGTGCCAGCAGTGGGGGGATCGGGCAGTTCTTC. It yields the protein CASSGGIGQFF.

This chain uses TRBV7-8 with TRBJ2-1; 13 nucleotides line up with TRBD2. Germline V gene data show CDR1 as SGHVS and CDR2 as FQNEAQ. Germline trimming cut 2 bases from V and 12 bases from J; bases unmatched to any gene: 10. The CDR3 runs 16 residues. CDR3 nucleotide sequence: TGTGCCAGCAGCTTACGCGGACTAGCGGGAGAGGGAGGGCAGTTCTTC. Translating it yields CASSLRGLAGEGGQFF.

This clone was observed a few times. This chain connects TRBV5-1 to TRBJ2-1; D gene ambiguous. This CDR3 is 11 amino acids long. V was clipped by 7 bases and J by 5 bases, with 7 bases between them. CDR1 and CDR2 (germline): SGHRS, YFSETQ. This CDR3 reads CASGRNNEQFF. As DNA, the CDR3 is TGCGCCAGCGGTAGAAACAATGAGCAGTTCTTC.

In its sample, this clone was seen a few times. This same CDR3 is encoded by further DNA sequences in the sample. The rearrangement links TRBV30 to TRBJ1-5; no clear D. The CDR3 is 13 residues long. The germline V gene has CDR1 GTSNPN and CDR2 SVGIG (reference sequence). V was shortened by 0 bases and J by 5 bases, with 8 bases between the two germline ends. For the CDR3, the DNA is TGTGCCTGGAGTGTACGAGGAGATCAGCCCCAGCATTTT. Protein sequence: CAWSVRGDQPQHF.

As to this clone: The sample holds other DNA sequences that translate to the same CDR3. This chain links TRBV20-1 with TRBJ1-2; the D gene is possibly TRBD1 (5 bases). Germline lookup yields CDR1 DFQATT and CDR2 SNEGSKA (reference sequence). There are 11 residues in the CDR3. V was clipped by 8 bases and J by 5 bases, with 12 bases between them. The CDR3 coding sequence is TGCAGTCCCGGCGGGGGGTATGGCTACACCTTC. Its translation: CSPGGGYGYTF.

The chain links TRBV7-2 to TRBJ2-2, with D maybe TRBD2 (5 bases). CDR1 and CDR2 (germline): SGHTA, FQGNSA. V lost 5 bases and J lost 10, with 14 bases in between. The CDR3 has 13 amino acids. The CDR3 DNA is TGTGCCAGCAGCCTCACTAGATCCGAGGAGCTGTTTTTT. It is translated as CASSLTRSEELFF.